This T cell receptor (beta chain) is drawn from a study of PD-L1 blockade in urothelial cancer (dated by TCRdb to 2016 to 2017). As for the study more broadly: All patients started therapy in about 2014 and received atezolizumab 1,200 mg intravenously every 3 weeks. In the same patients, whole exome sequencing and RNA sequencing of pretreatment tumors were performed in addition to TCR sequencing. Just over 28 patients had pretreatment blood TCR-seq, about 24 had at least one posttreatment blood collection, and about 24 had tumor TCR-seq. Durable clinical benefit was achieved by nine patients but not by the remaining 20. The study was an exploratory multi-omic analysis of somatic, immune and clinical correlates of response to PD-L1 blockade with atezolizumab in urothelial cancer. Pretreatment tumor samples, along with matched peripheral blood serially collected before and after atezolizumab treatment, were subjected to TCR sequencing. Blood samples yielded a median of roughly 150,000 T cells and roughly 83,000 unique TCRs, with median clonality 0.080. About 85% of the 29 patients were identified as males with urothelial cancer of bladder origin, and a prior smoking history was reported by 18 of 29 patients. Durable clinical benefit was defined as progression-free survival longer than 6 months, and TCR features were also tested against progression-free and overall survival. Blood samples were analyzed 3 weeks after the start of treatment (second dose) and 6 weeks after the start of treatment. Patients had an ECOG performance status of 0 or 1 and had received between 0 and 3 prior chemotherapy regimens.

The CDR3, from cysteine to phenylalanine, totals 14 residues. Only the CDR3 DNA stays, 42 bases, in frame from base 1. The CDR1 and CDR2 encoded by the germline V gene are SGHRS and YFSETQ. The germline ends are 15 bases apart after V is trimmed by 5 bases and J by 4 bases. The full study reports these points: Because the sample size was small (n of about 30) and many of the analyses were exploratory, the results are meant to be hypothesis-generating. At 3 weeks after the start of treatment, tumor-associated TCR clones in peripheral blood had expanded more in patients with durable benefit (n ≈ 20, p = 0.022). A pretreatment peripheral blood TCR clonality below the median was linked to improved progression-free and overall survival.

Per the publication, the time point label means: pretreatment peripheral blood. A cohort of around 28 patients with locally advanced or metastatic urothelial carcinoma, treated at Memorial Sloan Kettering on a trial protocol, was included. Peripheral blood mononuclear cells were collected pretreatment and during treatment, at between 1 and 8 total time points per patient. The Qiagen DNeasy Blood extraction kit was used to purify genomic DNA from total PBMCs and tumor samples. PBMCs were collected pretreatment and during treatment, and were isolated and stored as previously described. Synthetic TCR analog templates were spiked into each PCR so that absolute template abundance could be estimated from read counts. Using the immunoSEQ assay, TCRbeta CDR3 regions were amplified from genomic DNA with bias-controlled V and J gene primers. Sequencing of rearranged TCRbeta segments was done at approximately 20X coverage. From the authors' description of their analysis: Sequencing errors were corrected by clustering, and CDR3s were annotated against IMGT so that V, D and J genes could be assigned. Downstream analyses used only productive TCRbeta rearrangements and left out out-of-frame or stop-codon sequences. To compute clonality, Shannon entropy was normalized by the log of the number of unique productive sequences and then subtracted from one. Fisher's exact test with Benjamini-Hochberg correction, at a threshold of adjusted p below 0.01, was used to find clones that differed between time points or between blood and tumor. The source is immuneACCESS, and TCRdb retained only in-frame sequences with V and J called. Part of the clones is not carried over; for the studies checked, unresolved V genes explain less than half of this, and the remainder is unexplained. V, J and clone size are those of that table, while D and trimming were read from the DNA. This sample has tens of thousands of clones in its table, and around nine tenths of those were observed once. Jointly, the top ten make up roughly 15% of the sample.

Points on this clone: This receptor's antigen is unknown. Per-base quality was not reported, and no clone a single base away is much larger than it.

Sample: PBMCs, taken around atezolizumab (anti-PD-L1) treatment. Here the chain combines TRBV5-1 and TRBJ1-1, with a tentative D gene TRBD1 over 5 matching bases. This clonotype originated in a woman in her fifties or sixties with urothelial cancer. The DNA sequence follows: TGCGCCAGCAGTTTCTCAGGGCCGGGCACTGAAGCTTTCTTT. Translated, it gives CASSFSGPGTEAFF.